This TCR beta chain was sequenced in a study of OX40 agonist ivuxolimab in advanced cancers. V lost 5 bases to trimming and J lost 1 base, with 8 bases between them. Germline CDR1 and CDR2: SGHTA and FQGNSA. The CDR3 is made up of 13 amino acids. Sequenced by immunoSEQ multiplex PCR; TCRdb stores in-frame clones only, minus some. The data contain tens of thousands of clones, more than 70% of them singletons. This specimen was CD4+ or CD8+ T cells sorted from blood, taken in a trial of the OX40 agonist ivuxolimab. The receptor was isolated from an adult with an advanced solid tumor such as melanoma, head and neck, liver or kidney cancer. V gene TRBV7-2 combines with J gene TRBJ1-1, with a tentative D call TRBD1 (5 bases). This CDR3 reads CASSADRNTEAFF. CDR3 nucleotide sequence: TGTGCCAGCAGCGCAGACAGGAACACTGAAGCTTTCTTT.